The clone carrying this TCR beta chain was detected ten times or more. Its target is unknown. This specimen belongs to a study of spatial heterogeneity in lung cancer. Study conclusions and caveats: Tumor mutation count correlated with how many alpha and beta TCRs expanded intratumorally.

The time point here: sample taken at primary tumor resection. TCRdb reprocessed the 5' RACE reads via MiXCR and lists one record per CDR3 protein. The table shows roughly 10,000 distinct CDR3 sequences, with approximately 8.7% occurring only once. Trimming took 5 bases from V and 0 from J; bases not matched to a gene: 5. The V gene's germline CDR1 is MNHNY and CDR2 SVGAGI (reference sequence). CDR3 length: 16 amino acids. This sequence was found in a female donor with early-stage non-small cell lung cancer. V is TRBV6-6 and J is TRBJ2-1, with 9 bases that match TRBD1. Material: lung tumor tissue, obtained at surgery. Here the CDR3 DNA reads TGTGCCAGCAGTCCCGGGACAGGGAGCTCCTACAATGAGCAGTTCTTC. Amino acid sequence: CASSPGTGSSYNEQFF.